Listed below are T cell receptor beta chains from one sample, sequenced in a study of response to subunit inactivated influenza vaccine. TCRdb ran MiXCR on the RT-PCR reads and lists one entry per CDR3 protein. Of some 160,000 distinct CDR3 sequences in the sample, 11% were seen once. The sequencing here drew on non-naive T cells sorted from PBMCs, taken about 6 weeks after vaccination. Every receptor here comes from a man between 50 and 59 years old who received an inactivated influenza vaccine. Each CDR3 is given with its conserved first and last residue. The D gene is left open where the match is weak. Size is stated for part of the rows, as once, few or many counts, or as a class when the clone is expanded.

d_gene	abundance	j_gene	v_gene	CDR3nt	CDR3aa
TRBD1	few	TRBJ2-7	TRBV7-9	TGTGCCAGCAGTTACACCGGGACAGGGAATCCCTACGAGCAGTACTTC	CASSYTGTGNPYEQYF
NA	many	TRBJ2-1	TRBV5-6	TGTGCCAGCAGCTCACCCCATCGTTCGTCCTACAATGAGCAGTTCTTC	CASSSPHRSSYNEQFF
TRBD2	NA	TRBJ2-4	TRBV3-1	TGTGCCAGCAGCCAAGGAACTAGCGGGGTGAAAAACATTCAGTACTTC	CASSQGTSGVKNIQYF
NA	few	TRBJ1-4	TRBV18	TGTGCCAGCTCACCGCAGCGGAATGAAAAACTGTTTTTT	CASSPQRNEKLFF
TRBD1	few	TRBJ1-1	TRBV2	TGTGCCAGCAGGATACAGGGGGCGAACACTGAAGCTTTCTTT	CASRIQGANTEAFF
TRBD2	many	TRBJ2-5	TRBV5-1	TGCGCCAGCAGCTTCCAGCGGGGGACCCAAGAGACCCAGTACTTC	CASSFQRGTQETQYF
NA	many	TRBJ1-4	TRBV5-6	TGTGCCAGCAGCTGGGGGGCTACAACTAATGAAAAACTGTTTTTT	CASSWGATTNEKLFF
NA	few	TRBJ1-5	TRBV20-1	TGCAGTGCTAGAGGAGAGTTCAATCAGCCCCAGCATTTT	CSARGEFNQPQHF
NA	many	TRBJ2-7	TRBV7-9	TGTGCCAGCAACCCGGACGGACGATGGCACGAGCAGTACTTC	CASNPDGRWHEQYF
TRBD1	few	TRBJ2-7	TRBV27	TGTGCCAGCAGCCCCGGTGTGGGACAGCTTACCTACGAGCAGTACTTC	CASSPGVGQLTYEQYF
NA	many	TRBJ2-7	TRBV13	TGTGCCAGCAGCTTAGGGGCGGGGGCGCTGAGCCACGAGCAGTACTTC	CASSLGAGALSHEQYF
TRBD1	NA	TRBJ2-2	TRBV7-7	TGTGCCAGCAGCTTAGCGGGGGACAGGGGCACCGGGGAGCTGTTTTTT	CASSLAGDRGTGELFF
TRBD1	many	TRBJ2-1	TRBV11-2	TGTGCCAGCAGCATATACAACAGGGGGCGCAGGTCCTACAATGAGCAGTTCTTC	CASSIYNRGRRSYNEQFF
NA	few	TRBJ1-2	TRBV7-8	TGTGCCAGCGGTCGGGGAAACTATGGCTACACCTTC	CASGRGNYGYTF
NA	few	TRBJ2-1	TRBV9	TGTGCCAGCAGCGCGGGACTCGGGACCCTAACGGACAATGAGCAGTTCTTC	CASSAGLGTLTDNEQFF
TRBD2	many	TRBJ2-7	TRBV20-1	TGCAGTGCTAGAGATCGTCGCGGGAGGACCTACGAGCAGTACTTC	CSARDRRGRTYEQYF
NA	many	TRBJ2-5	TRBV7-2	TGTGCCAGCAGCTTATATGAGACCCAGTACTTC	CASSLYETQYF
TRBD1	few	TRBJ1-2	TRBV29-1	TGCAGCGCTCGACAGGGGGCGAGTGGCTACACCTTC	CSARQGASGYTF
NA	NA	TRBJ1-4	TRBV6-2/TRBV6-3	TGTGCCAGCAGTTACAATCGGACTAATGAAAAACTGTTTTTT	CASSYNRTNEKLFF
NA	many	TRBJ2-3	TRBV4-1	TGCGCCAGCAGCCAAGGTCCCGGACCTAGTGGGACGCAGTATTTT	CASSQGPGPSGTQYF
TRBD2	few	TRBJ2-1	TRBV6-5	TGTGCCAGCAGAGTGACTAGTAGCGGGAGGTACAATGAGCAGTTCTTC	CASRVTSSGRYNEQFF
NA	few	TRBJ1-1	TRBV2	TGTGCCAGCAGTGATCATGGGGGTACTGAAGCTTTCTTT	CASSDHGGTEAFF
NA	few	TRBJ1-2	TRBV10-3	TGTGCCATCAGTGAGTCAAATAAGTATGGCTACACCTTC	CAISESNKYGYTF
NA	few	TRBJ2-7	TRBV3-1	TGTGCCAGCAGCCAAGATAATCGGGACAACCTGAACTACGAGCAGTACTTC	CASSQDNRDNLNYEQYF
TRBD1	many	TRBJ1-2	TRBV7-9	TGTGCCAGCAGCCTCGGGACAGTCGATCATGGCTACACCTTC	CASSLGTVDHGYTF
NA	NA	TRBJ2-7	TRBV20-1	TGCAGTGCTACGGGACGCTCCTACGAGCAGTACTTC	CSATGRSYEQYF
TRBD1	few	TRBJ1-3	TRBV9	TGTGCCAGCAGCTTACAGGGGGAATCTGGAAACACCATATATTTT	CASSLQGESGNTIYF
NA	few	TRBJ1-1	TRBV20-1	TGCAGTGCCAGGCAGGGTTCCACTGAAGCTTTCTTT	CSARQGSTEAFF
TRBD2	NA	TRBJ2-3	TRBV12-3/TRBV12-4	TGTGCCAGCAACATCCTCCCTTTAGCGGGGGTAACAGATACGCAGTATTTT	CASNILPLAGVTDTQYF
TRBD1	NA	TRBJ2-7	TRBV10-3	TGTGCCATCAGTGAGGGGACAGTGATTAGGTACGAGCAGTACTTC	CAISEGTVIRYEQYF
TRBD1	few	TRBJ2-7	TRBV7-9	TGTGCCAGCAGCCCCCGGGACAGCTCCTACGAGCAGTACTTC	CASSPRDSSYEQYF
NA	few	TRBJ1-6	TRBV5-6	TGTGCCAGCAGCTTGGCTGGGATCAGTTCACCCCTCCACTTT	CASSLAGISSPLHF
TRBD1	NA	TRBJ2-1	TRBV7-2	TGTGCCAGCAGCCCCCAGGGGGACAGGGCTAATGAGCAGTTCTTC	CASSPQGDRANEQFF
TRBD1	few	TRBJ1-6	TRBV20-1	TGCAGCTCGGGACAGGGCAATTCACCCCTCCACTTT	CSSGQGNSPLHF
TRBD2	few	TRBJ2-3	TRBV7-3	TGTGCCAGCAGCTTAACGTCCAGCGGGAGGCCCACAGATACGCAGTATTTT	CASSLTSSGRPTDTQYF
NA	NA	TRBJ2-7	TRBV4-2	TGTGCCAGCAGCCAAGAAGTGGTGTCTAGGACCGAAACCTACGAGCAGTACTTC	CASSQEVVSRTETYEQYF
TRBD1	NA	TRBJ1-2	TRBV5-5	TGTGCCAGCAGCTTCGACAGGGGGCAGAATGGCTACACCTTC	CASSFDRGQNGYTF
NA	NA	TRBJ2-4	TRBV7-2	TGTGCCAGCGGGGCGGTACAGGGAAACATTCAGTACTTC	CASGAVQGNIQYF
TRBD1	NA	TRBJ2-7	TRBV7-9	TGTGCCAGCAGCCGAGGACAGGGGGAGCGCTCCTACGAGCAGTACTTC	CASSRGQGERSYEQYF
TRBD1	NA	TRBJ1-4	TRBV5-1	TGCGCCAGCAGCTTGACAGGGGGCAATCGCGAAAAACTGTTTTTT	CASSLTGGNREKLFF
NA	NA	TRBJ2-5	TRBV20-1	TGCAGTGCCACGCCCAGTCAGGAGACCCAGTACTTC	CSATPSQETQYF
NA	few	TRBJ1-1	TRBV11-2	TGTGCCAGCAGCTTAGGTATACAGGCTACCCAAGGTACTGAAGCTTTCTTT	CASSLGIQATQGTEAFF
TRBD1	few	TRBJ2-7	TRBV6-2/TRBV6-3	TGTGCCAGCAGTCGGGACAGGATCAGATACGAGCAGTACTTC	CASSRDRIRYEQYF
NA	few	TRBJ2-7	TRBV5-1	TGCGCCAGCAGCTCTATGGGGGAGCAGTACTTC	CASSSMGEQYF
NA	few	TRBJ2-4	TRBV27	TGTGCCAGCAGTAGGATAGATGGAAACATTCAGTACTTC	CASSRIDGNIQYF
TRBD2	few	TRBJ2-3	TRBV2	TGTGCCAGCAGTCCGGGACTAGCTAATACGCAGTATTTT	CASSPGLANTQYF
TRBD2	few	TRBJ2-5	TRBV4-1	TGCGCCAGCAGCCAAGCGGGGGGAGGTGAGACCCAGTACTTC	CASSQAGGGETQYF
TRBD2	few	TRBJ2-1	TRBV12-3/TRBV12-4	TGTGCCAGCAGTTTGACGGTAGCGGGGTTGAATAATGAGCAGTTCTTC	CASSLTVAGLNNEQFF
NA	NA	TRBJ2-3	TRBV20-1	TGCAGTGCTCAGACAGCGGGTAGGAGTGTAAATACGCAGTATTTT	CSAQTAGRSVNTQYF